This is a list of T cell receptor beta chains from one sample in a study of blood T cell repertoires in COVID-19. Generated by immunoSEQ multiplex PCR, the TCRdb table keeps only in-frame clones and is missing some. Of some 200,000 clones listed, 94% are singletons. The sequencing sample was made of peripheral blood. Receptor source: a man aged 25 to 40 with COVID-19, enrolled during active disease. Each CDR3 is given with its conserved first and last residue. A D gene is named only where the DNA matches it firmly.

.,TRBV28,CASSLIGAGYGYTF
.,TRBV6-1,CASSEDGAVGNTIYF
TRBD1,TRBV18,CASSALRPTGTGSGMNTEAFF
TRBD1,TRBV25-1,CATKGQENYEQYF
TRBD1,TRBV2,CASSALDRVGLRSNQPQHF
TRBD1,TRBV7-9,CASSRQGTRGNTEAFF
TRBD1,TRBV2,CASSAGGSTDTQYF
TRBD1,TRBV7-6,CASSQRQGLNTEAFF
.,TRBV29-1,CSVEAPTDGYTF
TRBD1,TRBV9,CASSEGGQGNTEAFF
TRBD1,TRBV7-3,CASSFSGTAQAFF
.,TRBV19,CASSAGGVRETQYF
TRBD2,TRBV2,CASSVKSGGAGNEQFF